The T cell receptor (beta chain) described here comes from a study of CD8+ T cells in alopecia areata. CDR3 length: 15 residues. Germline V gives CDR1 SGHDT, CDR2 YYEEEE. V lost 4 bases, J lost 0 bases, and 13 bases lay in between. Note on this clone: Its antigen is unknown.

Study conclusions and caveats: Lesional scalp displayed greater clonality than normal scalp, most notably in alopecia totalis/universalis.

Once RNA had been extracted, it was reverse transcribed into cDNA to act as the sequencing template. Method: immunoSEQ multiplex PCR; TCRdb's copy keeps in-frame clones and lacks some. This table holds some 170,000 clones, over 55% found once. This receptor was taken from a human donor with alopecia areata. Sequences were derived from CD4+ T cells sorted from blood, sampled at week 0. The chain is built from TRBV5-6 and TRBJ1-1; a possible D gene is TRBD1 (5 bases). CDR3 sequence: CASSPWGRVNTEAFF. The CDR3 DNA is TGTGCCAGCAGCCCCTGGGGCCGGGTGAACACTGAAGCTTTCTTT.